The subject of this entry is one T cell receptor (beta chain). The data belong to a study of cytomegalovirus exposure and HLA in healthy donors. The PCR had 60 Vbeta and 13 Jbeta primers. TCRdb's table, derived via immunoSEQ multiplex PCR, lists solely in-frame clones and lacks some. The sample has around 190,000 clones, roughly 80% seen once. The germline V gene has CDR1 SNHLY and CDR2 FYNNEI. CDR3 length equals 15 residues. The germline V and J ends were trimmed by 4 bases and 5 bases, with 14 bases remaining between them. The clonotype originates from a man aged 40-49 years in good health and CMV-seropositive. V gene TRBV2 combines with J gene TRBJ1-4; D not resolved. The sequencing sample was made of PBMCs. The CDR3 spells CASSGSRSFNEKLFF. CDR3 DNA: TGTGCCAGCAGTGGATCGAGGTCCTTCAATGAAAAACTGTTTTTT.